One sample yielded the 12 T cell receptor beta chains listed below, sequenced in a study of shared clonotypes between healthy human individuals. Generated by immunoSEQ multiplex PCR, the TCRdb table keeps only in-frame clones and is missing some. Of about 560,000 clones listed, around 78% are singletons. Material for sequencing was PBMCs. These receptors were collected from a woman aged 35 to 49 in good health. Some clones in this sample may be carry-over from other donors' samples.

The V call is TRBV5-1, the J call TRBJ1-3, with D perhaps matching TRBD1 (5 bases). CDR1 and CDR2 from the germline V gene are SGHRS and YFSETQ. This CDR3 has 15 amino acids. Trimming shortened V by 1 base and J by 0 bases, and 8 bases separated the two germline ends. The DNA of the CDR3 is TGCGCCAGCAGCTTGCGAGGGGACTCTGGAAACACCATATATTTT. This gives the protein CASSLRGDSGNTIYF. The full variable domain, in which reference TRBV5-1 and TRBJ1-3 provide the parts outside the CDR3, is KAGVTQTPRYLIKTRGQQVTLSCSPISGHRSVSWYQQTPGQGLQFLFEYFSETQRNKGNFPGRFSGRQFSNSRSEMNVSTLELGDSALYLCASSLRGDSGNTIYFGEGSWLTVV.

The rearrangement uses TRBV7-2 and TRBJ2-7; no reliable D call. Germline loops: CDR1 SGHTA, CDR2 FQGNSA. Trimming removed 1 base at V and 3 bases at J, with 13 bases between. The CDR3 consists of 15 residues. The CDR3 DNA follows: TGTGCCAGCAGCTTAGATCAGGACCCCATCTACGAGCAGTACTTC. It is translated as CASSLDQDPIYEQYF.

The chain uses TRBV9 and TRBJ1-1; D is possibly TRBD1 (6 bases). The germline gives CDR1 SGDLS, CDR2 YYNGEE. This CDR3 spans 14 amino acids. V was clipped by 0 bases and J by 5 bases, with 11 bases between them. CDR3 protein: CASSVDEGGTEAFF. CDR3 in DNA: TGTGCCAGCAGCGTAGATGAGGGGGGAACTGAAGCTTTCTTT.

This chain connects TRBV19 to TRBJ2-5; D uncertain. Trimming left V 7 bases short and J 2 bases short, with 11 bases between. The CDR3 is 13 amino acids. Germline V gives CDR1 LNHDA, CDR2 SQIVND (reference sequence). The CDR3 DNA sequence: TGTGCCAGTAAGAACAGAGGACAAGAGACCCAGTACTTC. This gives the protein CASKNRGQETQYF. The whole variable domain, remainder taken from reference TRBV19 and TRBJ2-5, is DGGITQSPKYLFRKEGQNVTLSCEQNLNHDAMYWYRQDPGQGLRLIYYSQIVNDFQKGDIAEGYSVSREKKESFPLTVTSAQKNPTAFYLCASKNRGQETQYFGPGTRLLVL.

The chain couples TRBV11-2 to TRBJ2-5, with D perhaps TRBD2 (5 bases). CDR3 length: 13 amino acids. Trimming stripped 0 bases from V and 7 bases from J, with 9 bases between. Germline values: CDR1 SGHAT, CDR2 FQNNGV. The CDR3 bases are TGTGCCAGCAGCTTAGAAGGGCTAGCGACCCAGTACTTC. Its translation is CASSLEGLATQYF.

CDR3: CASSPLATTYEQYF. For the CDR3, the DNA is TGTGCCAGCTCACCACTGGCGACAACCTACGAGCAGTACTTC. The chain employs TRBV18 and TRBJ2-7; D remains ambiguous. Trimming took off 1 base at V and 2 bases at J, with 9 bases between the two ends. CDR1 is KGHSH and CDR2 is LQKENI in the germline V gene. CDR3 length: 14 residues.

The V gene is TRBV28, the J gene TRBJ2-2; maybe TRBD2 (7 bases). Trimming left V 6 bases short and J 7 bases short, with 15 bases between. This CDR3 contains 14 residues. Germline lookup yields CDR1 MDHEN and CDR2 SYDVKM. CDR3 coding DNA: TGTGCCAGCAGCATCGCCGGGGGGCTCGGGGAGCTGTTTTTT. The encoded protein is CASSIAGGLGELFF.

The chain links TRBV10-2 to TRBJ2-7; 9 bases agree with TRBD2. Germline V gives CDR1 WSHSY, CDR2 SAAADI. The CDR3 runs 16 residues. With 2 bases clipped from V and 0 bases from J, the junction kept 5 bases outside the gene matches. The DNA of the CDR3 is TGCGCCAGCAGTGAGACTAGCGGGTCGAGCTCCTACGAGCAGTACTTC. Amino acid sequence: CASSETSGSSSYEQYF.

This clone was detected once. The V gene is TRBV12-2, the J gene TRBJ2-7. TRBV12-2 is reported as a pseudogene. The CDR3 loop spans 14 amino acids. The CDR3 protein is CASLSSGRSYEQYF. CDR3 sequence (DNA): TGTGCAAGTCTCTCGTCGGGACGGTCCTACGAGCAGTACTTC.

The chain uses TRBV27 and TRBJ2-5; D possibly uses TRBD1 or TRBD2 (5 bases each). V lost 8 bases, J lost 3 bases, and 13 bases lay in between. The germline CDR1 and CDR2 sequences are MNHEY and SMNVEV (reference sequence). The CDR3 length is 13 residues. CDR3 nucleotides: TGTGCCAGCCGTAGGGACGGGAAAGAGACCCAGTACTTC. Translating it yields CASRRDGKETQYF.

On this clone: The junction departs from germline at one end; a sequencing error may be responsible. This chain joins TRBV5-8 and TRBJ2-1; D might be TRBD1 or TRBD2, each matching 5 bases. Germline assignment: CDR1 SGHTS and CDR2 YDEGEE. The CDR3 is 12 residues long. The CDR3 region has the DNA TGTGCCAGCAGCTTGGCATTGGGACCCAAGATCTTC. Amino acids: CASSLALGPKIF.

The V and J genes are TRBV7-3 and TRBJ2-7; D is perhaps TRBD2 (6 bases). V shed 5 bases and J shed 0 bases, with 20 bases lying between them. Germline V gene lookup returns CDR1 SGHTA and CDR2 FQGTGA. The CDR3 sequence is 17 residues long. The CDR3 loop is CASSPMLRGMDSYEQYF. In DNA form, the CDR3 reads TGTGCCAGCAGCCCCATGTTACGCGGGATGGACTCCTACGAGCAGTACTTC.